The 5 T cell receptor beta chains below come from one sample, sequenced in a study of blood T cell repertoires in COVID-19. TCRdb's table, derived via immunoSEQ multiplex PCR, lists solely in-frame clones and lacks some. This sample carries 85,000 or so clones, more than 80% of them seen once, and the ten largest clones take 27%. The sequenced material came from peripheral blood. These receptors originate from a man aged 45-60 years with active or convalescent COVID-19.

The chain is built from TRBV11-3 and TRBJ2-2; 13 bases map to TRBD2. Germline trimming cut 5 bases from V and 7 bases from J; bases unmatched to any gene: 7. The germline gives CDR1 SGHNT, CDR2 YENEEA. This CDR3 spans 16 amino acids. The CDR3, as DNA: TGTGCCAGCAGCGCGAGGACTAGCGGGAGAGGCGGGGAGCTGTTTTTT. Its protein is CASSARTSGRGGELFF.

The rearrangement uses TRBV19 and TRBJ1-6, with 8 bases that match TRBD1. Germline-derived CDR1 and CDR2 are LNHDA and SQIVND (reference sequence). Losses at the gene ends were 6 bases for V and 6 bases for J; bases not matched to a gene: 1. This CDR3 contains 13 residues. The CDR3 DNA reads TGTGCCAGTAGCGGACAGGGTAATTCACCCCTCCACTTT. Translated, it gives CASSGQGNSPLHF.

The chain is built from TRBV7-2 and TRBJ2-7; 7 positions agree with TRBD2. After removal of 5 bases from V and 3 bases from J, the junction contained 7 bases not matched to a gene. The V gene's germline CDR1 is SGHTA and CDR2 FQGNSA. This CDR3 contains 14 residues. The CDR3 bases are TGTGCCAGCAGCCTAGGACTAGGCCTCTACGAGCAGTACTTC. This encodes CASSLGLGLYEQYF.

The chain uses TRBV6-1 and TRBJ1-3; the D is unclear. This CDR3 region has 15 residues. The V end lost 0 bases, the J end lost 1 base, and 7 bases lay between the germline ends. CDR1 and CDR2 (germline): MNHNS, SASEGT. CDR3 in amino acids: CASSEALSSGNTIYF. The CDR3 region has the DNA TGTGCCAGCAGTGAAGCGCTTAGTTCTGGAAACACCATATATTTT.

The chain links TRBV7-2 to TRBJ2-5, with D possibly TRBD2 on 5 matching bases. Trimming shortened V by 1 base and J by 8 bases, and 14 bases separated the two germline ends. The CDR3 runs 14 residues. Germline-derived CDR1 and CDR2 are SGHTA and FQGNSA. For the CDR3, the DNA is TGTGCCAGCAGCTTAGATCAGGTTGGGAGAACCCAGTACTTC. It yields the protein CASSLDQVGRTQYF.